This TCR beta chain was captured in a study of radiotherapy plus CTLA-4 blockade in lung cancer. At the level of the study: For approximately 19% of patients, objective responses occurred, and roughly 31% had disease control. Notes on the study in general: An expansion of tumor-derived TCR clones occurred in blood after radiotherapy plus ipilimumab. Response was reportedly best predicted by early blood T cell clone dynamics, with interferon-beta.

With regard to this clone: Its target is not known.

Data came from immunoSEQ multiplex PCR; TCRdb stores just in-frame clones and leaves some out. The data hold around 80,000 clones, with 83% observed a single time. CDR3 length: 14 residues. CDR1 and CDR2 from the germline V gene are SGHTS and YDEGEE. Trimming pared 5 bases from V and 5 bases from J, leaving 16 bases between. The source of this sequence is a human donor with non-small cell lung cancer who had stable disease on radiotherapy plus ipilimumab. The J gene is TRBJ1-2, the V gene TRBV5-8; no reliable D call. The specimen was peripheral blood, collected from a patient treated with radiotherapy plus ipilimumab. This chain's CDR3 is CASSGKELGYGYTF. The CDR3 nucleotides read TGTGCCAGCAGTGGAAAAGAGCTAGGGTATGGCTACACCTTC.